This TCR beta chain emerged from a study of blood T cell repertoires in COVID-19. Original data processing: Quantification of nucleated cells was approximated via reference gene primer amplification. Produced via immunoSEQ multiplex PCR; TCRdb's table is partial and in-frame only. That table is the source of V, J and clone size, and D and trimming were worked out from the DNA. This table holds 200,000 to 250,000 clones, 84% found once. The germline V gene has CDR1 SGHVS and CDR2 FNYEAQ. V lost 5 bases, J lost 5 bases, and 8 bases stayed unmatched. CDR3 length: 14 residues. The sequence derives from a man in his thirties or forties with active or convalescent COVID-19. The chain carries TRBV7-6 and TRBJ1-1; 7 bases fit TRBD1. Sequenced sample: peripheral blood. DNA of the CDR3: TGTGCCAGCAGCCCACAGGGGAGTGGGACTGAAGCTTTCTTT. Translated, it gives CASSPQGSGTEAFF.